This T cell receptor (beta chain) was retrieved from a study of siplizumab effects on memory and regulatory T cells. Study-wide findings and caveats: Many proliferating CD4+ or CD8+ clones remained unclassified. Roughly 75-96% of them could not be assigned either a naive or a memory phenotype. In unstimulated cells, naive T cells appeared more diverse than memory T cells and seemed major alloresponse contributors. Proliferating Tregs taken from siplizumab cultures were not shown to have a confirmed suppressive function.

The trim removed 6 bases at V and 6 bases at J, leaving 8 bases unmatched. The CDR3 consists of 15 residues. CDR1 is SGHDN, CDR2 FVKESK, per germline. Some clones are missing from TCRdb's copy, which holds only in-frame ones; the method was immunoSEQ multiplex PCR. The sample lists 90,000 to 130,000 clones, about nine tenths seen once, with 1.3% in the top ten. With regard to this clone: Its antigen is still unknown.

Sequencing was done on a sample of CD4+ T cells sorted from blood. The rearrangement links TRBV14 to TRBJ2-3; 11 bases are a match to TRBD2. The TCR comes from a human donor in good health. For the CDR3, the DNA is TGTGCCAGCAGTCTCCTAGCGGGGGGTTCGGATACGCAGTATTTT. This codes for CASSLLAGGSDTQYF.